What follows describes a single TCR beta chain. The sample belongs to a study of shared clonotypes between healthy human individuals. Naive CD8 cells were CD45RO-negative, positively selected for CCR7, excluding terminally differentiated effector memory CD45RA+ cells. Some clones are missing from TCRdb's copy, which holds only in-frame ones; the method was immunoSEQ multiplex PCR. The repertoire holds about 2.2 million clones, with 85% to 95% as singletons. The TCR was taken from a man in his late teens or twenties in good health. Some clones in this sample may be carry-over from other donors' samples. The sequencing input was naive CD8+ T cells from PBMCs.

The CDR3 bases are TGCGCCAGCAGCTTGGAGAGGGTAGGGAACACTGAAGCTTTCTTT. Translating gives CASSLERVGNTEAFF. The V and J genes are TRBV5-1 and TRBJ1-1; D uncertain. The CDR3 runs to 15 residues. Deletions cut 0 bases from V and 1 base from J, with 10 bases between. Germline V lookup: CDR1 SGHRS, CDR2 YFSETQ.